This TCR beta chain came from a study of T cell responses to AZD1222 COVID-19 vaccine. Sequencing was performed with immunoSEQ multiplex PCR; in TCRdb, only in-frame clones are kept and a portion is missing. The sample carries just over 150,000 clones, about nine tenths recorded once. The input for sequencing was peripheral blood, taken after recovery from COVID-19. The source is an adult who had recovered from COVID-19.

The DNA of the CDR3 is TGTGCCAGCAGTTTTGAGGGACAGCCTGGAAACACCATATATTTT. Translation gives CASSFEGQPGNTIYF. V gene TRBV28 combines with J gene TRBJ1-3; 7 bases line up with TRBD1. Germline V lookup: CDR1 MDHEN, CDR2 SYDVKM. The ends lost 3 bases at V and 2 bases at J; junction bases unmatched: 4. The CDR3 length is 15 residues. Together with reference TRBV28 and TRBJ1-3, the CDR3 gives the full variable domain: DVKVTQSSRYLVKRTGEKVFLECVQDMDHENMFWYRQDPGLGLRLIYFSYDVKMKEKGDIPEGYSVSREKKERFSLILESASTNQTSMYLCASSFEGQPGNTIYFGEGSWLTVV.